The 17 T cell receptor beta chains below come from one sample, sequenced in a study of preoperative IRX-2 immunotherapy in early breast cancer. The method was immunoSEQ multiplex PCR; TCRdb's version includes in-frame clones alone and lacks a portion of them. The table shows around 11,000 clones, with around 75% occurring only once. The treatment: preoperative locoregional IRX-2 cytokine immunotherapy. This specimen consisted of lymph node tissue, obtained before IRX-2 immunotherapy. Receptors were obtained from a human donor with breast cancer.

This chain links TRBV10-2 with TRBJ1-5; a possible D gene is TRBD1 (6 bases). Germline CDR1 is WSHSY and CDR2 is SAAADI. This CDR3 has 14 amino acids. The V end lost 5 bases, the J end lost 5 bases, and 13 bases lay between the germline ends. The CDR3 region is CASSRTGLDQPQHF. The CDR3 DNA sequence: TGCGCCAGCAGTAGAACAGGGCTCGATCAGCCCCAGCATTTT.

A single count supports this clone. J is TRBJ1-5 and V is TRBV6-8; perhaps TRBD1 as D (6 bases). V was clipped by 4 bases and J by 0 bases, with 19 bases between them. The CDR3 runs 18 residues. Germline V lookup: CDR1 MNHGY, CDR2 SAAAGT. CDR3 in DNA: TGTGCCAGCAGTTTGTTTGGGGGCCGCGTCAATAGCAATCAGCCCCAGCATTTT. Translated: CASSLFGGRVNSNQPQHF.

This chain uses TRBV19 with TRBJ1-4; TRBD1 aligns across 7 bases. V gave up 5 bases and J gave up 7 bases; unmatched junction bases: 19. CDR1 and CDR2 (germline): LNHDA, SQIVND (reference sequence). The CDR3 contains 18 residues. The CDR3 loop reads CASSARGTADLRGEKLFF. CDR3 in DNA: TGTGCCAGTAGTGCTAGGGGGACAGCGGATCTGCGGGGTGAAAAACTGTTTTTT.

The genes are TRBV6-8 and TRBJ1-2; TRBD1 aligns across 7 bases. CDR1 and CDR2 (germline): MNHGY, SAAAGT. The J segment lost 4 bases and the V segment lost 5 bases, leaving 4 bases of the junction unmatched. The CDR3 length is 13 residues. CDR3 nucleotide sequence: TGTGCCAGCAGTGACACAGGGGCCTATGGCTACACCTTC. It yields the protein CASSDTGAYGYTF.

This clone was detected a few times. The chain employs TRBV19 and TRBJ2-2, with D unresolved. There are 13 residues in the CDR3. Germline-derived CDR1 and CDR2 are LNHDA and SQIVND (reference sequence). V lost 7 bases and J 6 bases, leaving 12 bases between the germline ends. CDR3 residues: CASTQFSAGELFF. DNA for the CDR3: TGTGCCAGTACCCAGTTCTCCGCCGGGGAGCTGTTTTTT. The whole variable domain, remainder taken from reference TRBV19 and TRBJ2-2, is DGGITQSPKYLFRKEGQNVTLSCEQNLNHDAMYWYRQDPGQGLRLIYYSQIVNDFQKGDIAEGYSVSREKKESFPLTVTSAQKNPTAFYLCASTQFSAGELFFGEGSRLTVL.

The rearrangement uses TRBV6-8 and TRBJ1-1; TRBD1 agrees at 9 bases. The CDR3 spans 15 residues. V trimming: 8 bases; J trimming: 3 bases; junction bases outside the gene matches: 10. The germline gives CDR1 MNHGY, CDR2 SAAAGT. The CDR3 DNA sequence: TGTGCCAGCGGACCTGGGACAGGGTGGGACACTGAAGCTTTCTTT. It codes for CASGPGTGWDTEAFF.

The V call is TRBV6-8, the J call TRBJ1-1, with D tentatively TRBD1 (5 bases). The length of the CDR3 is 15 residues. V dropped 5 bases and J dropped 3 bases, with 16 bases sitting between them. Per the germline V gene, CDR1 is MNHGY and CDR2 is SAAAGT. In nucleotides, the CDR3 is TGTGCCAGCAGTCCTAGTAACGGGGGGGACACTGAAGCTTTCTTT. It is translated as CASSPSNGGDTEAFF.

The chain has TRBV11-3 and TRBJ2-1; 7 bases fit TRBD2. Germline V gene sequence: CDR1 SGHNT, CDR2 YENEEA. J gave up 6 bases and V 4 bases, and 12 bases lay outside the gene matches. The CDR3 runs 16 residues. The CDR3 DNA reads as TGTGCCAGCAGCTCTGTAAAGCGGGATAGAGGCAATGAGCAGTTCTTC. It is translated as CASSSVKRDRGNEQFF.

The rearrangement joins TRBV7-1 to TRBJ1-2; D is ambiguous. TRBV7-1 is annotated as an ORF whose role is uncertain. The CDR3 totals 14 residues. Trimming left V 5 bases short and J 7 bases short, with 17 bases between. The DNA of the CDR3 is TGTGCCAGCAGCGTAGTTGAGGGAATGGGTGGCTACACCTTC. This sequence encodes CASSVVEGMGGYTF.

This chain joins TRBV12-5 and TRBJ2-1, with D possibly matching TRBD2 (6 bases). Germline assignment: CDR1 LGHNT and CDR2 FRNRAP. The CDR3 contains 14 residues. V lost 5 bases and J 4 bases, leaving 12 bases between the germline ends. The CDR3 DNA sequence: TGTGCTAGTGGTCCCCCGGGGACTTACAATGAGCAGTTCTTC. Protein product: CASGPPGTYNEQFF.

The chain uses TRBV7-1 and TRBJ1-5, with TRBD1 matching 8 bases. TRBV7-1 is filed as an ORF, its function uncertain. Trimming took 5 bases from V and 6 from J; bases not matched to a gene: 9. The CDR3 contains 15 residues. The CDR3 reads CASSVGQGRTQPQHF. The DNA for the CDR3 is TGTGCCAGCAGCGTAGGACAGGGAAGGACTCAGCCCCAGCATTTT.

The sample holds one count of this clone. This chain links TRBV11-3 with TRBJ1-3, with D perhaps matching TRBD1 (6 bases). Germline CDR1 and CDR2: SGHNT and YENEEA. Trimming removed 3 bases at V and 6 bases at J, with 12 bases between. This CDR3 region has 14 residues. CDR3: CASSLNRVANTIYF. The CDR3 DNA sequence: TGTGCCAGCAGCTTGAACAGGGTAGCAAACACCATATATTTT.

To note about this clone: Germline is not matched at one junction end, which may reflect a read error. The genes are TRBV5-1 and TRBJ1-3, with 8 bases aligning to TRBD1. Germline V lookup: CDR1 SGHRS, CDR2 YFSETQ. The CDR3 loop spans 15 amino acids. The CDR3 region has the DNA TGCGCCAGCAGCTTTCAGGGGGCATCTGAAAACACCATATATTTT. Its translation is CASSFQGASENTIYF.

The chain couples TRBV5-1 to TRBJ1-2; 7 nucleotides align to TRBD1. This CDR3 has 14 amino acids. The V and J ends lost 7 bases and 5 bases, in that order; junction bases with no gene match: 11. From germline, CDR1 is SGHRS and CDR2 YFSETQ. CDR3 loop: CASGRTGDLYGYTF. The CDR3 DNA follows: TGCGCCAGCGGGCGAACAGGGGATCTGTATGGCTACACCTTC.

The J gene is TRBJ2-1, the V gene TRBV7-1, with D perhaps matching TRBD1 or TRBD2 (5 bases each). TRBV7-1 is designated an ORF whose function remains uncertain. Deletions cut 4 bases from V and 10 bases from J, with 17 bases between. The CDR3 has 14 residues. CDR3 nucleotide sequence: TGTGCCAGCAGCTTAGATGGGGGACCGGCAGAGCAGTTCTTC. This gives the protein CASSLDGGPAEQFF.

The V call is TRBV25-1, the J call TRBJ1-5; possibly TRBD1 for D (5 bases). The length of the CDR3 is 15 residues. V was pared by 1 base and J by 3 bases, with 10 bases between. CDR1 and CDR2 from the germline V gene are MGHDK and SYGVNS. The CDR3 sequence: CASSESEGPNQPQHF. DNA of the CDR3: TGTGCCAGCAGTGAATCGGAGGGACCCAATCAGCCCCAGCATTTT. The full variable domain, completed using reference TRBV25-1 and TRBJ1-5, is EADIYQTPRYLVIGTGKKITLECSQTMGHDKMYWYQQDPGMELHLIHYSYGVNSTEKGDLSSESTVSRIRTEHFPLTLESARPSHTSQYLCASSESEGPNQPQHFGDGTRLSIL.

J is TRBJ2-1 and V is TRBV11-3, with TRBD2 matching 9 bases. This CDR3 has 17 residues. J lost 6 bases, V lost 1 base, and 10 bases had no gene match. In germline, CDR1 is SGHNT, CDR2 YENEEA. For the CDR3, the DNA is TGTGCCAGCAGCTTAGGGATATGGGGACTAGCCTTCAATGAGCAGTTCTTC. Its protein is CASSLGIWGLAFNEQFF.